This T cell receptor beta chain was profiled in a study of blood T cell repertoires in COVID-19. Overall study: Acute and convalescent COVID-19 samples came from the United States, Italy and Spain. PBMCs, B-cell-depleted T cells, or T cells were the source of the cDNA or gDNA that made up the material.

In the study's own analysis: Reference gene primer amplification gave estimated nucleated cell counts. Some clones are missing from TCRdb's copy, which holds only in-frame ones; the method was immunoSEQ multiplex PCR. V and J calls and clone size are as listed in that table; D and trimming were resolved from the DNA. The table shows more than 120,000 clones, with approximately 89% occurring only once. The CDR3 runs to 15 residues. Trimming removed 2 bases from V and 3 bases from J; junction bases left unmatched: 3. Germline loops: CDR1 MNHNY, CDR2 SVGAGI (reference sequence). This receptor was taken from a human donor in a cohort sampled during active COVID-19. V usage is TRBV6-6 and J usage is TRBJ1-2; 10 bases match TRBD1. Sequenced input: peripheral blood. This CDR3 is CASSYTDRGHYGYTF. For the CDR3, the DNA is TGTGCCAGCAGTTACACCGACAGGGGGCACTATGGCTACACCTTC.